This TCR beta chain was identified in a study of CD4+ T cells in melanoma. In this sample, this clone turned up a few times. The antigen remains undetermined. Clones were read by immunoSEQ multiplex PCR, and TCRdb kept only the in-frame ones, dropping some. Among 15,000 to 20,000 clones listed, roughly 80% were seen once. The CDR3 has 15 amino acids. The germline V gene has CDR1 SGHRS and CDR2 YFSETQ. The V gene lost 6 bases and the J gene lost 0 bases, with 15 bases spanning the gap. Study conclusions and caveats: CD8+ T cell, macrophage and B cell function reportedly correlated with neoantigen-specific CD4+ T cells. Reportedly, melanoma neoantigen-specific CD4+ T cells showed varied differentiation states.

Sequencing was done on a sample of cells from a culture (not recorded whether cultured in vitro). The TCR comes from a human donor with melanoma. The rearrangement joins TRBV5-1 to TRBJ1-2; the D gene is possibly TRBD1 (5 bases). CDR3 region: CASTPGLRANYGYTF. The CDR3, as DNA: TGCGCCAGCACCCCAGGGTTGAGGGCTAACTATGGCTACACCTTC. Combining the CDR3 with reference TRBV5-1 and TRBJ1-2 gives the whole variable domain KAGVTQTPRYLIKTRGQQVTLSCSPISGHRSVSWYQQTPGQGLQFLFEYFSETQRNKGNFPGRFSGRQFSNSRSEMNVSTLELGDSALYLCASTPGLRANYGYTFGSGTRLTVV.